This T cell receptor (beta chain) derives from a study of patients and donors after allogeneic stem cell transplantation. As regards this clonotype: Here the CDR3 omits its conserved ending phenylalanine or tryptophan, so a read error is the likely source.

TCRdb reprocessed the RT-PCR reads with MiXCR, giving one entry per CDR3 protein. This table has hundreds of thousands of distinct CDR3 sequences, approximately 16% appearing once. The CDR3 sequence is 16 residues long. The V gene lost 0 bases and the J gene lost 0 bases, with 9 bases spanning the gap. The V gene's germline CDR1 is LNHNV and CDR2 YYDKDF (reference sequence). V usage is TRBV15 and J usage is TRBJ1-3; D ambiguous. The clonotype was recovered from a human donor who was either an allogeneic HSCT recipient or a stem cell or donor lymphocyte infusion donor (not recorded which). It is not recorded whose cells these are; they may come from a transplant donor. Sequences were obtained from blood, either unsorted or a sorted T cell fraction (not recorded which). The CDR3 sequence: CATSRDGVGSGNTIYS. DNA of the CDR3: TGTGCCACCAGCAGAGATGGCGTGGGCTCTGGAAACACCATATATTCT.